This TCR beta chain was documented in a study of blood T cell repertoires in COVID-19. Some clones are missing from TCRdb's copy, which holds only in-frame ones; the method was immunoSEQ multiplex PCR. The repertoire holds about 110,000 clones, with around 64% as singletons. The CDR3 spans 17 residues. CDR1 is LNHDA, CDR2 SQIVND, per germline (reference sequence). J lost 4 bases, V lost 5 bases, and 16 bases had no gene match. The chain joins TRBV19 to TRBJ1-2, with 7 bases fitting TRBD1. Sequencing was carried out using peripheral blood. The receptor's source is a human donor with acute or convalescent COVID-19. The donor label of this sample is uncertain. The CDR3 bases are TGTGCCAGTAGTTGGTCCCCCAGCCACAGGGGTGGCTATGGCTACACCTTC. It codes for CASSWSPSHRGGYGYTF. The full variable domain, in which reference TRBV19 and TRBJ1-2 provide the parts outside the CDR3, is DGGITQSPKYLFRKEGQNVTLSCEQNLNHDAMYWYRQDPGQGLRLIYYSQIVNDFQKGDIAEGYSVSREKKESFPLTVTSAQKNPTAFYLCASSWSPSHRGGYGYTFGSGTRLTVV.